Listed below are T cell receptor beta chains from one sample, sequenced in a study of T cell responses to AZD1222 COVID-19 vaccine. Method: immunoSEQ multiplex PCR; TCRdb's copy keeps in-frame clones and lacks some. The sample contains about 140,000 clones, 70% to 90% of which appear only once. This specimen consisted of peripheral blood, obtained on day 0 of AZD1222 vaccination. All receptors come from an adult in good health. Both conserved end residues are part of each CDR3. Fields, in order: J gene, clone size, V gene, D gene, CDR3 DNA, CDR3 protein. D genes are given only for firm matches. Size tells how often a clone was seen (once, few, many) or the class of an expanded clone, and some rows leave it out.

J gene: TRBJ2-1; clone size: .; V gene: TRBV4-3; D gene: TRBD2; CDR3 DNA: TGCGCCAGCAGGGCCGGACTAGCTTACAATGAGCAGTTCTTC; CDR3 protein: CASRAGLAYNEQFF
J gene: TRBJ2-5; clone size: .; V gene: TRBV30; D gene: TRBD2; CDR3 DNA: TGTGCCTGGAGTGGGGGGCGAGCGGGAGCTCAACATGGGACCCAGTACTTC; CDR3 protein: CAWSGGRAGAQHGTQYF
J gene: TRBJ2-7; clone size: .; V gene: TRBV11-2; D gene: .; CDR3 DNA: TGTGCCAGCAGCCCACAAGACGTCGGAGGATACGAGCAGTACTTC; CDR3 protein: CASSPQDVGGYEQYF
J gene: TRBJ1-5; clone size: once; V gene: TRBV3-1/TRBV3-2; D gene: .; CDR3 DNA: TGTGCCAGCAGCCCGTACTCGGTGGGCGATCAGCCCCAGCATTTT; CDR3 protein: CASSPYSVGDQPQHF
J gene: TRBJ1-3; clone size: .; V gene: TRBV2; D gene: .; CDR3 DNA: TGTGCCAGCAGGTGGACGACAGGCTCTGGAAACACCATATATTTT; CDR3 protein: CASRWTTGSGNTIYF
J gene: TRBJ2-3; clone size: .; V gene: TRBV27; D gene: .; CDR3 DNA: TGTGCCAGCAGATTTGCAGATACGCAGTATTTT; CDR3 protein: CASRFADTQYF
J gene: TRBJ2-3; clone size: .; V gene: TRBV5-5; D gene: .; CDR3 DNA: TGTGCCAGCAGCCGCGCACGGGGGAGTGTCGCAGATACGCAGTATTTT; CDR3 protein: CASSRARGSVADTQYF
J gene: TRBJ1-4; clone size: .; V gene: TRBV7-9; D gene: TRBD1; CDR3 DNA: TGTGCCAGCAGCTTAGGGGCAGGGGGCCCAACTAATGAAAAACTGTTTTTT; CDR3 protein: CASSLGAGGPTNEKLFF
J gene: TRBJ1-2; clone size: .; V gene: TRBV12-3/TRBV12-4; D gene: .; CDR3 DNA: TGTGCCAGCACATATCAGGGGAACTATGGCTACACCTTC; CDR3 protein: CASTYQGNYGYTF
J gene: TRBJ2-3; clone size: .; V gene: TRBV7-9; D gene: .; CDR3 DNA: TGTGCCAGCAGCTTAGCGAGCGGGCTTCCCTGGGCAGATACGCAGTATTTT; CDR3 protein: CASSLASGLPWADTQYF
J gene: TRBJ1-2; clone size: .; V gene: TRBV7-6; D gene: .; CDR3 DNA: TGTGCCAGCAGCCACAGTTATGGCTACACCTTC; CDR3 protein: CASSHSYGYTF
J gene: TRBJ2-3; clone size: .; V gene: TRBV29-1; D gene: .; CDR3 DNA: TGCAGCGTTGAAGATCGTTGGGGCATGTCTACGCAGTATTTT; CDR3 protein: CSVEDRWGMSTQYF
J gene: TRBJ2-3; clone size: .; V gene: TRBV14; D gene: .; CDR3 DNA: TGTGCCAGCAGCCTCAGGGGAGCGAGATCCTACACAGATACGCAGTATTTT; CDR3 protein: CASSLRGARSYTDTQYF
J gene: TRBJ2-3; clone size: once; V gene: TRBV15; D gene: .; CDR3 DNA: TGTGCCACCGGATTGATGGGAACAGATACGCAGTATTTT; CDR3 protein: CATGLMGTDTQYF
J gene: TRBJ1-5; clone size: once; V gene: TRBV6-6; D gene: .; CDR3 DNA: TGTGCCAGCAGCCCGGGGGGGGCCCGCAATCAGCCCCAGCATTTT; CDR3 protein: CASSPGGARNQPQHF
J gene: TRBJ2-3; clone size: .; V gene: TRBV11-2; D gene: .; CDR3 DNA: TGTGCCAGCAGCTTAGATGGCGGGATTAGCACAGATACGCAGTATTTT; CDR3 protein: CASSLDGGISTDTQYF
J gene: TRBJ2-5; clone size: .; V gene: TRBV10-3; D gene: TRBD2; CDR3 DNA: TGTGCCATCAGTGAGTCTGGCGGGAGGGAGACCCAGTACTTC; CDR3 protein: CAISESGGRETQYF
J gene: TRBJ1-4; clone size: .; V gene: TRBV6-5; D gene: .; CDR3 DNA: TGTGCCAGCAGCCCCGGGTCTGGGGCTGAAAAACTGTTTTTT; CDR3 protein: CASSPGSGAEKLFF
J gene: TRBJ2-1; clone size: once; V gene: TRBV19; D gene: .; CDR3 DNA: TGTGCCAGTAGTGACGGGACGGCGAGGCATCAGTTCTTC; CDR3 protein: CASSDGTARHQFF
J gene: TRBJ1-1; clone size: .; V gene: TRBV28; D gene: .; CDR3 DNA: TGTGCCAGCGAAAGGGACGTTGGTACTGAAGCTTTCTTT; CDR3 protein: CASERDVGTEAFF
J gene: TRBJ1-2; clone size: once; V gene: TRBV9; D gene: .; CDR3 DNA: TGTGCCAGCAGCGTAGATCCCTCGATAGGGGTATATGGCTACACCTTC; CDR3 protein: CASSVDPSIGVYGYTF
J gene: TRBJ2-7; clone size: .; V gene: TRBV7-9; D gene: TRBD1; CDR3 DNA: TGTGCCAGCGGCGGGACAGGGGGCTTTTACGAGCAGTACTTC; CDR3 protein: CASGGTGGFYEQYF
J gene: TRBJ2-1; clone size: .; V gene: TRBV5-6; D gene: .; CDR3 DNA: TGTGCCAGCAGCCCGCTAGCGAGCGAGCAGTTCTTC; CDR3 protein: CASSPLASEQFF
J gene: TRBJ2-3; clone size: .; V gene: TRBV28; D gene: TRBD1; CDR3 DNA: TGTGCCACGTCGGACAGGACAGATACGCAGTATTTT; CDR3 protein: CATSDRTDTQYF
J gene: TRBJ2-3; clone size: once; V gene: TRBV27; D gene: TRBD1; CDR3 DNA: TGTGCCAGCAGTTTATTCAGTGGACAGGACTGGCCAGATACGCAGTATTTT; CDR3 protein: CASSLFSGQDWPDTQYF
J gene: TRBJ2-2; clone size: .; V gene: TRBV9; D gene: TRBD2; CDR3 DNA: TGTGCCAGCAGCGCGTCACTAGCGGGAGCGAACACCGGGGAGCTGTTTTTT; CDR3 protein: CASSASLAGANTGELFF
J gene: TRBJ2-1; clone size: .; V gene: TRBV4-3; D gene: .; CDR3 DNA: TGCGCCAGCAGCCAAGCCCACGTTCGAGCCTACAATGAGCAGTTCTTC; CDR3 protein: CASSQAHVRAYNEQFF
J gene: TRBJ1-3; clone size: .; V gene: TRBV27; D gene: .; CDR3 DNA: TGTGCCAGCAGTAACCTCGGGGCCGGAAACACCATATATTTT; CDR3 protein: CASSNLGAGNTIYF
J gene: TRBJ1-2; clone size: .; V gene: TRBV19; D gene: .; CDR3 DNA: TGTGCCAGTACCCAACTAAGGGGAGACAACTATGGCTACACCTTC; CDR3 protein: CASTQLRGDNYGYTF
J gene: TRBJ2-7; clone size: .; V gene: TRBV27; D gene: .; CDR3 DNA: TGTGCCAGCAGTCTCCTATTGGCGGCATCCTACGAGCAGTACTTC; CDR3 protein: CASSLLLAASYEQYF
J gene: TRBJ2-5; clone size: once; V gene: TRBV27; D gene: .; CDR3 DNA: TGTGCCAGCAGTGTGCGGCAGGGAAGAGAGACCCAGTACTTC; CDR3 protein: CASSVRQGRETQYF
J gene: TRBJ2-1; clone size: few; V gene: TRBV6-5; D gene: .; CDR3 DNA: TGTGCCAGCAGTCCCCCAACTAGCAATGAGCAGTTCTTC; CDR3 protein: CASSPPTSNEQFF
J gene: TRBJ2-7; clone size: .; V gene: TRBV24-1; D gene: TRBD1; CDR3 DNA: TGTGCCGCAGCAGACAGGGGTGGCTACGAGCAGTACTTC; CDR3 protein: CAAADRGGYEQYF
J gene: TRBJ1-2; clone size: .; V gene: TRBV7-9; D gene: TRBD1; CDR3 DNA: TGTGCCAGCAGCCGAGCCACAGGGGCTAACTATGGCTACACCTTC; CDR3 protein: CASSRATGANYGYTF
J gene: TRBJ2-1; clone size: .; V gene: TRBV4-1; D gene: TRBD2; CDR3 DNA: TGCGCCAGCAGTCCCGGGAGGAGCGGCTATGAGCAGTTCTTC; CDR3 protein: CASSPGRSGYEQFF
J gene: TRBJ2-5; clone size: .; V gene: TRBV7-2; D gene: .; CDR3 DNA: TGTGCCAGCAGCTTAGTCTCTCCGGGCAGAGGAGAGACCCAGTACTTC; CDR3 protein: CASSLVSPGRGETQYF
J gene: TRBJ2-3; clone size: .; V gene: TRBV29-1; D gene: TRBD2; CDR3 DNA: TGCAGCGGGTCGGGTAGCGGGACAGATACGCAGTATTTT; CDR3 protein: CSGSGSGTDTQYF
J gene: TRBJ1-2; clone size: .; V gene: TRBV30; D gene: .; CDR3 DNA: TGTGCCTGGAGTGTAGGGGCCACTTATGGCTACACCTTC; CDR3 protein: CAWSVGATYGYTF
J gene: TRBJ2-7; clone size: few; V gene: TRBV19; D gene: .; CDR3 DNA: TGTGCCAGTAGTCATCCCGGGGGATCCTACGAGCAGTACTTC; CDR3 protein: CASSHPGGSYEQYF
J gene: TRBJ2-1; clone size: .; V gene: TRBV30; D gene: .; CDR3 DNA: TGTGCCTGGAGGACTCTTAGGGTAGGTGAGCAGTTCTTC; CDR3 protein: CAWRTLRVGEQFF
J gene: TRBJ1-2; clone size: .; V gene: TRBV6-1; D gene: .; CDR3 DNA: TGTGCCAGCAGTGAAGTACCGAACTATGGCTACACCTTC; CDR3 protein: CASSEVPNYGYTF
J gene: TRBJ2-2; clone size: .; V gene: TRBV7-8; D gene: .; CDR3 DNA: TGTGCCAGCAGCCCCAGACGGGGTAGCGGGGAGCTGTTTTTT; CDR3 protein: CASSPRRGSGELFF
J gene: TRBJ1-4; clone size: .; V gene: TRBV28; D gene: .; CDR3 DNA: TGTGCCAGCAGTTCAGGGACGGGGGGATATGAAAAACTGTTTTTT; CDR3 protein: CASSSGTGGYEKLFF
J gene: TRBJ1-5; clone size: .; V gene: TRBV18; D gene: TRBD1; CDR3 DNA: TGTGCCAGCTCACTAAGACAGGGGGCTAACAATCAGCCCCAGCATTTT; CDR3 protein: CASSLRQGANNQPQHF
J gene: TRBJ1-6; clone size: .; V gene: TRBV12-3/TRBV12-4; D gene: .; CDR3 DNA: TGTGCCAGCAGTTTCGGGCCAAATTCACCCCTCCACTTT; CDR3 protein: CASSFGPNSPLHF
J gene: TRBJ2-2; clone size: .; V gene: TRBV3-1/TRBV3-2; D gene: .; CDR3 DNA: TGTGCCAGCAGCCAAGGGTCGGGAGTGGTCGGGGAGCTGTTTTTT; CDR3 protein: CASSQGSGVVGELFF
J gene: TRBJ2-5; clone size: .; V gene: TRBV5-8; D gene: .; CDR3 DNA: TGTGCCAGCGGAACCGGGGTTGGATTGGGGGAGACCCAGTACTTC; CDR3 protein: CASGTGVGLGETQYF
J gene: TRBJ1-6; clone size: .; V gene: TRBV9; D gene: .; CDR3 DNA: TGTGCCAGCAGCGTAGTACCGGATGGGCCTTCACCCCTCCACTTT; CDR3 protein: CASSVVPDGPSPLHF
J gene: TRBJ2-7; clone size: .; V gene: TRBV7-8; D gene: .; CDR3 DNA: TGTGCCAGCAGCTTAACCCCGGCGAGCTCCTACGAGCAGTACTTC; CDR3 protein: CASSLTPASSYEQYF
J gene: TRBJ1-2; clone size: .; V gene: TRBV28; D gene: .; CDR3 DNA: TGTGCCAGCAGCCCCGGGTTCTGGGGCTACACCTTC; CDR3 protein: CASSPGFWGYTF
J gene: TRBJ2-5; clone size: few; V gene: TRBV19; D gene: .; CDR3 DNA: TGTGCCAGTAGTTTGGTAGGGGGAACTAAGACCCAGTACTTC; CDR3 protein: CASSLVGGTKTQYF
J gene: TRBJ1-1; clone size: .; V gene: TRBV19; D gene: .; CDR3 DNA: TGTGCCAGTAGTATATTTGGCACTGAAGCTTTCTTT; CDR3 protein: CASSIFGTEAFF
J gene: TRBJ1-3; clone size: .; V gene: TRBV24-1; D gene: TRBD1; CDR3 DNA: TGTGCCACCAGTGATTCAGGGGGGAGCTTTGGAAACACCATATATTTT; CDR3 protein: CATSDSGGSFGNTIYF
J gene: TRBJ2-7; clone size: .; V gene: TRBV4-1; D gene: TRBD2; CDR3 DNA: TGCGCCAGCAGCCAAGATCATGGGCGGGAGGGCTCCTACGAGCAGTACTTC; CDR3 protein: CASSQDHGREGSYEQYF
J gene: TRBJ2-7; clone size: .; V gene: TRBV29-1; D gene: TRBD1; CDR3 DNA: TGCAGCGTCCTACAGGGGGACTACGAGCAGTACTTC; CDR3 protein: CSVLQGDYEQYF